This T cell receptor (beta chain) came from a study of neoadjuvant anti-PD-1 for oral cavity cancer. Germline CDR1 is ENHRY and CDR2 is SYGVKD. The V end lost 2 bases, the J end lost 6 bases, and 14 bases lay between the germline ends. This CDR3 is built from 15 residues. This table comes from immunoSEQ multiplex PCR, and its TCRdb copy is limited to in-frame clones, with some not included. Here the sample spans tens of thousands of clones, approximately 84% being singletons. Noted time point: after neoadjuvant nivolumab, at surgical resection. This sequence joins TRBV10-3 and TRBJ2-1, with D hard to call. Sample: PBMCs, taken after nivolumab (anti-PD-1) treatment. The clonotype originates from a person aged 35 to 85 with oral cavity squamous cell carcinoma. The CDR3 DNA follows: TGTGCCATCAGTGAGGGCCTTAACGGCGGCAATGAGCAGTTCTTC. It specifies CAISEGLNGGNEQFF.